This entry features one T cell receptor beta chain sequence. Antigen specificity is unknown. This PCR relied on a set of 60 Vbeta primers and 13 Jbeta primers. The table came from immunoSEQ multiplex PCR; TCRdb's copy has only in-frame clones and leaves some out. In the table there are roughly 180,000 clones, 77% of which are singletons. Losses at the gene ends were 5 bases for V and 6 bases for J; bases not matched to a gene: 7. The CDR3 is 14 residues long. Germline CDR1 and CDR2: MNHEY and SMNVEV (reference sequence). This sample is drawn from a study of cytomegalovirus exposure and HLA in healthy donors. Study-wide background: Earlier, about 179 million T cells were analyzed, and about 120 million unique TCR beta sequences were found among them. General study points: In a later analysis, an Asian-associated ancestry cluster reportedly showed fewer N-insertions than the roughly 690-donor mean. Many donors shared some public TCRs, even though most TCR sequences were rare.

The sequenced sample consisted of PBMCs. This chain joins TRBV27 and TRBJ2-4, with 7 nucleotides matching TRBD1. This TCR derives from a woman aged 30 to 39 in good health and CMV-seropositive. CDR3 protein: CASSQQGLRNIQYF. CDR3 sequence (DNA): TGTGCCAGCAGTCAACAGGGGCTGAGAAACATTCAGTACTTC.